The next 9 T cell receptor beta chains were all read from a single sample in a study of spatial heterogeneity in lung cancer. The time point was: sample taken at primary tumor resection. Whole RNA from tumor, nontumor lung or frozen PBMC was sequenced unsorted. Using its own MiXCR run on the 5' RACE reads, TCRdb lists one record per CDR3 protein. Of tens of thousands of distinct CDR3 sequences listed, about 5.8% are singletons. This material consisted of PBMCs, taken at surgery. The receptors here all came from a male donor with early-stage non-small cell lung cancer.

This clonotype was recorded at least ten times. This sequence joins TRBV29-1 and TRBJ2-2; 7 nucleotides match TRBD1. J gave up 1 base and V 5 bases, and 1 base lay outside the gene matches. The CDR3 length is 13 residues. Germline V gene sequence: CDR1 SQVTM, CDR2 ANQGSEA. The chain's CDR3 is CSVRTGNTGELFF. DNA of the CDR3: TGCAGCGTTCGGACAGGGAACACCGGGGAGCTGTTTTTT.

The chain carries TRBV6-5 and TRBJ2-3, with D maybe TRBD2 (6 bases). Germline-derived CDR1 and CDR2 are MNHEY and SVGAGI. The CDR3 spans 15 residues. V was pared by 0 bases and J by 0 bases, with 7 bases between. The CDR3 here is CASSYSGTSTDTQYF. The DNA of the CDR3 is TGTGCCAGCAGTTACTCCGGGACTAGCACAGATACGCAGTATTTT.

This clonotype has a count of ten or more. This chain connects TRBV20-1 to TRBJ1-2; no firm D call. The CDR3 contains 14 residues. Per the germline V gene, CDR1 is DFQATT and CDR2 is SNEGSKA (reference sequence). Trimming removed 2 bases from V and 3 bases from J, with 13 bases in between. CDR3 amino acids: CSARPRLGYYGYTF. The CDR3, as DNA: TGCAGTGCTAGACCCCGATTGGGGTACTATGGCTACACCTTC.

This clonotype was counted a few times. The chain carries TRBV12-3 or TRBV12-4 and TRBJ1-1; tentatively, D is TRBD1 (6 bases). With 7 bases removed from V and 7 bases from J, the gap between germline ends came to 16 bases. The CDR3 is 13 amino acids. Here the CDR3 reads CASNNGPGVEAFF. The CDR3 nucleotides read TGTGCCAGCAACAATGGCCCAGGGGTTGAAGCTTTCTTT.

The table lists this clonotype with many counts. The gene calls are TRBV15 and TRBJ2-2; D perhaps matches TRBD2 (5 bases). Trimming removed 6 bases at V and 6 bases at J, with 11 bases between. The CDR3 extends over 13 amino acids. Germline CDR1 and CDR2: LNHNV and YYDKDF (reference sequence). The CDR3 coding sequence is TGTGCCACCAGGAGGGATTCCGCCGGGGAGCTGTTTTTT. Translation gives CATRRDSAGELFF. The full variable domain, with the rest looked up from reference TRBV15 and TRBJ2-2, is DAMVIQNPRYQVTQFGKPVTLSCSQTLNHNVMYWYQQKSSQAPKLLFHYYDKDFNNEADTPDNFQSRRPNTSFCFLDIRSPGLGDTAMYLCATRRDSAGELFFGEGSRLTVL.

This sequence joins TRBV7-9 and TRBJ2-7; a possible D gene is TRBD2 (6 bases). The CDR3 is 13 amino acids. The germline gives CDR1 SEHNR, CDR2 FQNEAQ (reference sequence). Trimming stripped 5 bases from V and 9 bases from J, with 17 bases between. The CDR3 DNA sequence: TGTGCCAGCAGCCCCTCCTTGGCGGGGAGGCAGTACTTC. Amino acid sequence: CASSPSLAGRQYF.

This chain connects TRBV14 to TRBJ1-2; 8 bases map to TRBD1. The CDR3 covers 17 residues. After removal of 0 bases from V and 4 bases from J, the junction contained 10 bases not matched to a gene. Germline V gene lookup returns CDR1 SGHDN and CDR2 FVKESK. CDR3 protein: CASSQDLLGQGIYGYTF. CDR3 bases: TGTGCCAGCAGCCAAGATCTTCTTGGACAGGGTATCTATGGCTACACCTTC.

There are a few counts of this clonotype. V and J are TRBV4-1 and TRBJ1-5, with TRBD1 as a possible D gene (6 bases). Germline values: CDR1 MGHRA, CDR2 YSYEKL. There are 15 residues in the CDR3. Trimming shortened V by 2 bases and J by 7 bases, and 15 bases separated the two germline ends. This CDR3 is CASSQSITGFQPQHF. The CDR3 nucleotides read TGCGCCAGCAGCCAATCTATCACAGGGTTCCAGCCCCAGCATTTT.

This clonotype was counted ten times or more. The rearrangement joins TRBV2 to TRBJ1-6; D is perhaps TRBD1 (6 bases). Germline V gene sequence: CDR1 SNHLY, CDR2 FYNNEI. The CDR3 is made up of 14 amino acids. Trimming shortened V by 7 bases and J by 5 bases, and 12 bases separated the two germline ends. In nucleotides, the CDR3 is TGTGCCAGCACCTCACAGGGTGATAATTCACCCCTCCACTTT. The encoded protein is CASTSQGDNSPLHF. Looking up the rest from reference TRBV2 and TRBJ1-6 gives the full variable domain: EPEVTQTPSHQVTQMGQEVILRCVPISNHLYFYWYRQILGQKVEFLVSFYNNEISEKSEIFDDQFSVERPDGSNFTLKIRSTKLEDSAMYFCASTSQGDNSPLHFGNGTRLTVT.